This T cell receptor beta chain stems from a study of T cells in Graves' hyperthyroidism and ophthalmopathy. This clonotype has ten or more counts. RNA transcripts gave rise to amplified TCR beta CDR3 regions. First-round RT-PCR with HTBI primers amplified the TCR CDR3 region. TCRdb ran MiXCR on the multiplex PCR reads and lists one entry per CDR3 protein. The repertoire consists of roughly 500,000 distinct CDR3 sequences, with over 45% occurring once and the leading ten covering about 45%. Specimen: peripheral blood or thyroid tissue (not recorded which). The clonotype originates from an adult woman with Graves' disease, either hyperthyroidism or ophthalmopathy (not recorded which).

The CDR3 coding sequence is TGCGCCAGCAGCCAGCTAGCGGGAGTGGTTCGGGAAGAGACCCAGTACTTC. Its protein product is CASSQLAGVVREETQYF. The rearrangement links TRBV4-1 to TRBJ2-5, with 10 positions matching TRBD2. CDR3 size: 17 residues. Trimming at V came to 3 bases and at J to 3 bases, leaving 10 bases not matched to a gene. Germline CDR1 MGHRA, CDR2 YSYEKL.